This is a list of T cell receptor beta chains from one sample in a study of vaccination effects on CD4 cells after COVID-19. Their cognate antigens are unknown. Sequencing was performed with immunoSEQ multiplex PCR; in TCRdb, only in-frame clones are kept and a portion is missing. The sample lists about 73,000 clones, roughly 74% seen once, with roughly 2.9% in the top ten. The specimen was CD4+ T cells from PBMCs cultured with HCoV-NL63 spike peptides, collected before COVID-19 vaccination. These receptors came from a human donor who received a COVID-19 vaccine. Each CDR3 is given with its conserved first and last residue. A D gene is named only where the DNA matches it firmly. A clone size is listed for some rows: how often the clone was seen (once, few, many), or a class if it is expanded.

length: 12; D: NA; size: NA; J: TRBJ1-1; V: TRBV12-3/TRBV12-4; DNA: TGTGCCAGCAGTTTGGGGATCGTTGAGGCTTTCTTT; CDR3: CASSLGIVEAFF
length: 13; D: NA; size: NA; J: TRBJ1-5; V: TRBV3-1/TRBV3-2; DNA: TGTGCCAGCAGCTCAGACAGAAATCAGCCCCAGCATTTT; CDR3: CASSSDRNQPQHF
length: 14; D: NA; size: NA; J: TRBJ2-3; V: TRBV19; DNA: TGTGCCACCAAAAGGCAGGGGTTGACAGATACGCAGTATTTT; CDR3: CATKRQGLTDTQYF
length: 15; D: NA; size: NA; J: TRBJ2-2; V: TRBV9; DNA: TGTGCCAGCACCACGAGGGGAAGCGACACCGGGGAGCTGTTTTTT; CDR3: CASTTRGSDTGELFF
length: 14; D: NA; size: NA; J: TRBJ2-2; V: TRBV18; DNA: TGTGCCAGCTCTCCTGACTTGGGACCCGGGGAGCTGTTTTTT; CDR3: CASSPDLGPGELFF
length: 12; D: NA; size: NA; J: TRBJ1-2; V: TRBV9; DNA: TGTGCCAGCAGCTCAGACAGATATGGCTACACCTTC; CDR3: CASSSDRYGYTF
length: 15; D: NA; size: NA; J: TRBJ1-1; V: TRBV6-5; DNA: TGTGCCAGCAGTTACCGTGGGGATCTTTACACTGAAGCTTTCTTT; CDR3: CASSYRGDLYTEAFF
length: 15; D: NA; size: NA; J: TRBJ1-4; V: TRBV6-5; DNA: TGTGCCAGCCTTTCTCTACAGGGTCGCAATGAAAAACTGTTTTTT; CDR3: CASLSLQGRNEKLFF
length: 15; D: NA; size: NA; J: TRBJ2-1; V: TRBV3-1/TRBV3-2; DNA: TGTGCCAGCAGCCCGTCCCCAACAGCCTACAATGAGCAGTTCTTC; CDR3: CASSPSPTAYNEQFF
length: 16; D: NA; size: NA; J: TRBJ1-1; V: TRBV9; DNA: TGTGCCAGCAGCGCGTTAACAGGGACCATGAACACTGAAGCTTTCTTT; CDR3: CASSALTGTMNTEAFF
length: 15; D: TRBD1; size: NA; J: TRBJ1-5; V: TRBV16; DNA: TGTGCCAGCAGCCAATCAGCCAGGGGGAATCAGCCCCAGCATTTT; CDR3: CASSQSARGNQPQHF
length: 16; D: TRBD1; size: NA; J: TRBJ1-5; V: TRBV19; DNA: TGTGCCAGTAGGGCCCATACAGGGGGCATGGATCAGCCCCAGCATTTT; CDR3: CASRAHTGGMDQPQHF
length: 14; D: NA; size: NA; J: TRBJ1-2; V: TRBV7-2; DNA: TGTGCCAGCAGCTTGACAGGAGGTAACTATGGCTACACCTTC; CDR3: CASSLTGGNYGYTF
length: 14; D: NA; size: NA; J: TRBJ1-2; V: TRBV10-3; DNA: TGTGCCATCAGTGAGTCGTCCTCTAACTATGGCTACACCTTC; CDR3: CAISESSSNYGYTF
length: 18; D: TRBD2; size: NA; J: TRBJ2-2; V: TRBV5-1; DNA: TGCGCCAGCAGCGGCGGGACTAGCGGGGGGGCCGGCACCGGGGAGCTGTTTTTT; CDR3: CASSGGTSGGAGTGELFF
length: 18; D: TRBD2; size: NA; J: TRBJ2-2; V: TRBV5-6; DNA: TGTGCCAGCAGCCCCGAATCGGGCCTTGCGGGGGGGCCAAGGGAGCTGTTTTTT; CDR3: CASSPESGLAGGPRELFF
length: 14; D: NA; size: NA; J: TRBJ2-1; V: TRBV4-1; DNA: TGCGCCAGCAGCCAAGTAAGCACACCCAATGAGCAGTTCTTC; CDR3: CASSQVSTPNEQFF
length: 19; D: NA; size: NA; J: TRBJ1-3; V: TRBV10-1; DNA: TGCGCCACCAAAAGGGCCCCGATTCTGAGTGACGACTCTGGAAACACCATATATTTT; CDR3: CATKRAPILSDDSGNTIYF
length: 13; D: NA; size: NA; J: TRBJ2-1; V: TRBV5-1; DNA: TGCGCCAGCAGCCCGACTACATACAATGAGCAGTTCTTC; CDR3: CASSPTTYNEQFF
length: 15; D: NA; size: few; J: TRBJ2-1; V: TRBV19; DNA: TGTGCCAGTAGTATTTACGTCCGGGGTGACAATGAGCAGTTCTTC; CDR3: CASSIYVRGDNEQFF
length: 17; D: NA; size: NA; J: TRBJ2-5; V: TRBV24-1; DNA: TGTGCCACCAGTGACCCTAGGACACCCCGAGGGCATGAGACCCAGTACTTC; CDR3: CATSDPRTPRGHETQYF
length: 15; D: NA; size: NA; J: TRBJ2-1; V: TRBV2; DNA: TGTGCCAGCAGCCCGACTAGGGTAGGGTACAATGAGCAGTTCTTC; CDR3: CASSPTRVGYNEQFF
length: 16; D: NA; size: NA; J: TRBJ1-1; V: TRBV19; DNA: TGTGCCAGTAGTATAAAGACCCGGGACCGATCCACTGAAGCTTTCTTT; CDR3: CASSIKTRDRSTEAFF
length: 17; D: TRBD1; size: NA; J: TRBJ1-5; V: TRBV4-1; DNA: TGCGCCAGCAGCCAAGATGGACAGGGGGGGACCTATCAGCCCCAGCATTTT; CDR3: CASSQDGQGGTYQPQHF
length: 14; D: TRBD2; size: NA; J: TRBJ2-5; V: TRBV5-1; DNA: TGCGCCAGCAGACGGGGGGGCGGCCAAGAGACCCAGTACTTC; CDR3: CASRRGGGQETQYF
length: 16; D: NA; size: NA; J: TRBJ2-2; V: TRBV27; DNA: TGTGCCAGCAGTTTATTCGGGGGCACGAACACCGGGGAGCTGTTTTTT; CDR3: CASSLFGGTNTGELFF
length: 17; D: TRBD1; size: few; J: TRBJ2-1; V: TRBV24-1; DNA: TGTGCCACCAGTGATTCGAGGACAGGGGGAAAAATAAATGAGCAGTTCTTC; CDR3: CATSDSRTGGKINEQFF
length: 13; D: NA; size: NA; J: TRBJ1-4; V: TRBV5-1; DNA: TGCGCCAGCAGTTGGGGGTCTAATGAAAAACTGTTTTTT; CDR3: CASSWGSNEKLFF
length: 13; D: TRBD1; size: NA; J: TRBJ1-2; V: TRBV5-6; DNA: TGTGCCAGCAGACCCGGGACAGAGTATGGCTACACCTTC; CDR3: CASRPGTEYGYTF
length: 13; D: NA; size: NA; J: TRBJ1-3; V: TRBV12-5; DNA: TGTGCTAGTGGTTTGGACGGGGGAAACACCATATATTTT; CDR3: CASGLDGGNTIYF
length: 17; D: TRBD2; size: NA; J: TRBJ2-5; V: TRBV2; DNA: TGTGCCAGCAGTCGAAGTTCCGGGACTAGCGGGGGAGAGACCCAGTACTTC; CDR3: CASSRSSGTSGGETQYF
length: 13; D: NA; size: NA; J: TRBJ2-5; V: TRBV5-1; DNA: TGCGCCAGCAGGGGGGCCGGGGAAGAGACCCAGTACTTC; CDR3: CASRGAGEETQYF
length: 14; D: TRBD1; size: NA; J: TRBJ1-1; V: TRBV5-1; DNA: TGCGCCAGCAGCTTCGACGGACAGGACGCTGAAGCTTTCTTT; CDR3: CASSFDGQDAEAFF
length: 12; D: NA; size: NA; J: TRBJ1-2; V: TRBV28; DNA: TGTGCCAGCAGTCCGGATCGAAATGGCTACACCTTC; CDR3: CASSPDRNGYTF
length: 16; D: NA; size: few; J: TRBJ2-3; V: TRBV5-8; DNA: TGTGCCAGCCCAGGAGTTCCAGGGTATCGCACAGATACGCAGTATTTT; CDR3: CASPGVPGYRTDTQYF
length: 15; D: NA; size: NA; J: TRBJ1-2; V: TRBV5-1; DNA: TGCGCCAGCAGCTTAAGTATGACGACTAACTATGGCTACACCTTC; CDR3: CASSLSMTTNYGYTF
length: 14; D: NA; size: NA; J: TRBJ1-4; V: TRBV2; DNA: TGTGCCAGCGCCGCGATGGGCACTAATGAAAAACTGTTTTTT; CDR3: CASAAMGTNEKLFF
length: 16; D: NA; size: once; J: TRBJ2-2; V: TRBV5-1; DNA: TGCGCCAGCAGCTCACGGACGGGGACGAACACCGGGGAGCTGTTTTTT; CDR3: CASSSRTGTNTGELFF
length: 16; D: NA; size: NA; J: TRBJ1-6; V: TRBV7-6; DNA: TGTGCCAGCAGCTTAGCTTCGGGGGCAAGTAATTCACCCCTCCACTTT; CDR3: CASSLASGASNSPLHF
length: 18; D: TRBD1; size: NA; J: TRBJ2-1; V: TRBV7-9; DNA: TGTGCCAGCAGCTTCACAGGGGTTGGGGGATACTCCTACAATGAGCAGTTCTTC; CDR3: CASSFTGVGGYSYNEQFF
length: 15; D: NA; size: NA; J: TRBJ2-2; V: TRBV2; DNA: TGTGCCAGCAGTGAAGCGGTAAAGAACACCGGGGAGCTGTTTTTT; CDR3: CASSEAVKNTGELFF
length: 15; D: TRBD2; size: NA; J: TRBJ2-1; V: TRBV11-2; DNA: TGTGCCAGCAGCTTAGGCGGGGGGCCGTACAATGAGCAGTTCTTC; CDR3: CASSLGGGPYNEQFF
length: 14; D: NA; size: NA; J: TRBJ2-1; V: TRBV6-6; DNA: TGTGCCAGCAGTGATTACTCCGCGGAGAATGAGCAGTTCTTC; CDR3: CASSDYSAENEQFF
length: 16; D: TRBD1; size: NA; J: TRBJ1-5; V: TRBV28; DNA: TGTGCCAGGATCCCCGACCAGGGGGACGGCAATCAGCCCCAGCATTTT; CDR3: CARIPDQGDGNQPQHF
length: 11; D: NA; size: NA; J: TRBJ2-1; V: TRBV18; DNA: TGTGCCAGCTCACTTCTCGATGAGCAGTTCTTC; CDR3: CASSLLDEQFF
length: 14; D: TRBD2; size: NA; J: TRBJ2-5; V: TRBV7-9; DNA: TGTGCCAGCTTTAGGCGGGGGTCGGAAGAGACCCAGTACTTC; CDR3: CASFRRGSEETQYF
length: 15; D: NA; size: few; J: TRBJ1-4; V: TRBV5-1; DNA: TGCGCCAGCAGCGGAAGTGGCGCAACTAATGAAAAACTGTTTTTT; CDR3: CASSGSGATNEKLFF
length: 13; D: NA; size: NA; J: TRBJ1-2; V: TRBV24-1; DNA: TGTGCCACCAGCGAAACTCAGGGGTATGGCTACACCTTC; CDR3: CATSETQGYGYTF
length: 15; D: NA; size: NA; J: TRBJ1-2; V: TRBV4-1; DNA: TGCGCCAGCAGCCAAGGGGCCGACGCTAACTATGGCTACACCTTC; CDR3: CASSQGADANYGYTF
length: 15; D: NA; size: NA; J: TRBJ1-5; V: TRBV19; DNA: TGTGCCAGTAGTATCCCCGGGGATAGCAATCAGCCCCAGCATTTT; CDR3: CASSIPGDSNQPQHF
length: 16; D: NA; size: NA; J: TRBJ1-1; V: TRBV7-8; DNA: TGTGCCAGCAGCTTAGAGCTGTGGGGATTGAACACTGAAGCTTTCTTT; CDR3: CASSLELWGLNTEAFF
length: 15; D: TRBD1; size: NA; J: TRBJ2-5; V: TRBV5-1; DNA: TGCGCCAGCAGCCTGGGACAGGGAGTTTCAGAGACCCAGTACTTC; CDR3: CASSLGQGVSETQYF
length: 14; D: TRBD1; size: few; J: TRBJ1-6; V: TRBV2; DNA: TGTGCCAGCAGTGAACCCTGGACAGGATCACCCCTCCACTTT; CDR3: CASSEPWTGSPLHF
length: 14; D: NA; size: NA; J: TRBJ1-5; V: TRBV7-8; DNA: TGTGCCAGCCGCTTGGGGTATAGCAATCAGCCCCAGCATTTT; CDR3: CASRLGYSNQPQHF